This TCR beta chain is drawn from a study of blood T cells in healthy people across ages. Whole-study findings and limits: Versus aged donors, long-lived donors had higher diversity and more naive CD4+ cells.

Points on this clonotype: The antigen is undetermined.

The CDR3 runs 17 residues. CDR1 MNHEY and CDR2 SMNVEV come from the germline V gene (reference sequence). After removal of 4 bases from V and 5 bases from J, the junction contained 13 bases not matched to a gene. Healthy individuals of Caucasian origin from Russia, aged about 6 to 100, served as donors. A J-beta primer mix and a sample-barcoded 5' primer were used in a second PCR of about 6 to 12 cycles. Each cDNA was tagged by a template-switch adaptor containing 12 random nucleotides. Any given sample supplied a minimum of 2.5 million CDR3-containing paired-end reads. TCRdb reanalysed the 5' RACE reads using MiXCR and keeps one entry per CDR3 protein. The table lists 1.6 million or so distinct CDR3 sequences, around 36% of them singletons.

The chain combines TRBV27 with TRBJ2-3; 9 bases are a match to TRBD2. The receptor comes from a woman in her 30s in good health. Sequenced material: blood. CDR3 nucleotides: TGTGCCAGCAGTTGGGGCCCCTTAGCGGGGGACGGAGATACGCAGTATTTT. It codes for CASSWGPLAGDGDTQYF.